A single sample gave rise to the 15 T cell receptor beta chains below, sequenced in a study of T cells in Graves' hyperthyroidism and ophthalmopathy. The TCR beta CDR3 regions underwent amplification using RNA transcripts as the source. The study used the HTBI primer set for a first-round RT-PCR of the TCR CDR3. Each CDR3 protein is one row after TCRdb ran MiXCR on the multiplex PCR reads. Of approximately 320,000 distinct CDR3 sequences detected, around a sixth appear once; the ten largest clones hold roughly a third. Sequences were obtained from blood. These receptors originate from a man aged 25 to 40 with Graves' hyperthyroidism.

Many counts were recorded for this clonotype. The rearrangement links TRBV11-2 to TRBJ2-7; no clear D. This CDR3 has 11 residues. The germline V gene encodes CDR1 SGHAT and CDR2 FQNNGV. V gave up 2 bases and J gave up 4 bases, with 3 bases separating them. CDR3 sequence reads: CASSLKYEQYF. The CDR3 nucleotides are TGTGCCAGCAGCTTAAAGTACGAGCAGTACTTC.

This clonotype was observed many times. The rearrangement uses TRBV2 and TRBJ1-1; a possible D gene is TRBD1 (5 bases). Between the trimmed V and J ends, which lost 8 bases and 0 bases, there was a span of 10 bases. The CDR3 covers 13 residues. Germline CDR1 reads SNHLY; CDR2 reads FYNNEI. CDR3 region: CASGRDVNTEAFF. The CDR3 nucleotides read TGTGCCAGCGGGCGGGACGTGAACACTGAAGCTTTCTTT. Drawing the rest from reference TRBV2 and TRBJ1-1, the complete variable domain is EPEVTQTPSHQVTQMGQEVILRCVPISNHLYFYWYRQILGQKVEFLVSFYNNEISEKSEIFDDQFSVERPDGSNFTLKIRSTKLEDSAMYFCASGRDVNTEAFFGQGTRLTVV.

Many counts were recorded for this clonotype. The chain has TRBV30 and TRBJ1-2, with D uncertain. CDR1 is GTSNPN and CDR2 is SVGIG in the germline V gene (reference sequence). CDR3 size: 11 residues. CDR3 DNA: TGTGCACAAGTGGCCGTCGATGGCTACACCTTC. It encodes CAQVAVDGYTF.

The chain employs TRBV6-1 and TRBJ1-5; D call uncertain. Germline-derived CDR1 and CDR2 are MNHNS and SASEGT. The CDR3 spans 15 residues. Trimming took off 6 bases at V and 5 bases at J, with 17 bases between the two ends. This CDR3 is CASSGSYQSHQPQHF. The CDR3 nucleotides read TGTGCCAGCAGCGGGTCCTACCAGTCCCATCAGCCCCAGCATTTT.

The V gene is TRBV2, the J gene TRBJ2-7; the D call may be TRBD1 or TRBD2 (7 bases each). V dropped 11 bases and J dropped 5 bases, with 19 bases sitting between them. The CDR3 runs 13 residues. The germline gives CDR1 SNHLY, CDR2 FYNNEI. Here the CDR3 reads CASPGGRGNEQYF. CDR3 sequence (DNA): TGTGCCTCCCCGGGGGGCAGGGGGAACGAGCAGTACTTC.

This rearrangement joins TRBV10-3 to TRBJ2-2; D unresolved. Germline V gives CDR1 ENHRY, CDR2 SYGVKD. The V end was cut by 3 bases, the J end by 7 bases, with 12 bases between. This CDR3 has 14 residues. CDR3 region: CAISDSQENGELFF. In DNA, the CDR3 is TGTGCCATCAGTGACTCTCAAGAGAACGGGGAGCTGTTTTTT.

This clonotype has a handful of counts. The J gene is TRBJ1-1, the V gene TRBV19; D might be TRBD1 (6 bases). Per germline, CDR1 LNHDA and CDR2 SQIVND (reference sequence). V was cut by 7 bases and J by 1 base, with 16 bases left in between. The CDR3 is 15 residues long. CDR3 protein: CASTLRGETNTEAFF. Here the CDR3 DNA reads TGTGCCAGTACCCTGAGGGGGGAGACGAACACTGAAGCTTTCTTT.

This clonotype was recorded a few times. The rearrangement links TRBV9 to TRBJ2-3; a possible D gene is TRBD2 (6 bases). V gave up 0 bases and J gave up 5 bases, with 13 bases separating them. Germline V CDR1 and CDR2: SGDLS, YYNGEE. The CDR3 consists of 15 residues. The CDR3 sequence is CASSVGTTGGDTQYF. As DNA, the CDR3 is TGTGCCAGCAGCGTAGGGACGACCGGGGGAGATACGCAGTATTTT. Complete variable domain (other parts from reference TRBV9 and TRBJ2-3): DSGVTQTPKHLITATGQRVTLRCSPRSGDLSVYWYQQSLDQGLQFLIQYYNGEERAKGNILERFSAQQFPDLHSELNLSSLELGDSALYFCASSVGTTGGDTQYFGPGTRLTVL.

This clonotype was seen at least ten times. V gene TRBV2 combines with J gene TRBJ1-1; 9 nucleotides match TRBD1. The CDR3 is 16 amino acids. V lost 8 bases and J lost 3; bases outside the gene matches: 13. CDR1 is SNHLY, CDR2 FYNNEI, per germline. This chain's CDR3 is CASLRPGTGPYTEAFF. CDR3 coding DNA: TGTGCCAGCCTCCGTCCCGGGACAGGGCCCTACACTGAAGCTTTCTTT.

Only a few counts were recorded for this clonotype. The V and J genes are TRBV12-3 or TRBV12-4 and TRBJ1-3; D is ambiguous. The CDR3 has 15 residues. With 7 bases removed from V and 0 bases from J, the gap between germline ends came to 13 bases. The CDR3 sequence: CASTTSPSSGNTIYF. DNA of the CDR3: TGTGCCAGCACCACTTCCCCCTCCTCTGGAAACACCATATATTTT.

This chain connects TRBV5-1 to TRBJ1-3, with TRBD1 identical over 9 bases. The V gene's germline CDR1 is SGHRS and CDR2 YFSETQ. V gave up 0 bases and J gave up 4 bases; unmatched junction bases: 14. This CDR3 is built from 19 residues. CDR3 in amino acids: CASSLVGTGFRASGNTIYF. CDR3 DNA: TGCGCCAGCAGCTTGGTAGGGACAGGGTTCCGAGCAAGCGGAAACACCATATATTTT. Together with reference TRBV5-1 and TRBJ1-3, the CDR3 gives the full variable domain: KAGVTQTPRYLIKTRGQQVTLSCSPISGHRSVSWYQQTPGQGLQFLFEYFSETQRNKGNFPGRFSGRQFSNSRSEMNVSTLELGDSALYLCASSLVGTGFRASGNTIYFGEGSWLTVV.

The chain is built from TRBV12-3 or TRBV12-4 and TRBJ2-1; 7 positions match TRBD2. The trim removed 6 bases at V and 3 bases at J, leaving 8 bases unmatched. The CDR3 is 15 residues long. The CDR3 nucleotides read TGTGCCAGCAGCCCAGTGGCGGGAGTCTACAATGAGCAGTTCTTC. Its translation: CASSPVAGVYNEQFF.

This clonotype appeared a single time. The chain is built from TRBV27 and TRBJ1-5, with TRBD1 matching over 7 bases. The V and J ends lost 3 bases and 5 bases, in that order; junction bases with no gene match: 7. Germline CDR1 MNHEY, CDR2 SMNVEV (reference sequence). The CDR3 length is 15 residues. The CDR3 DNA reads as TGTGCCAGCAGTTTTTCACAGGGGAGGGATCAGCCCCAGCATTTT. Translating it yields CASSFSQGRDQPQHF.

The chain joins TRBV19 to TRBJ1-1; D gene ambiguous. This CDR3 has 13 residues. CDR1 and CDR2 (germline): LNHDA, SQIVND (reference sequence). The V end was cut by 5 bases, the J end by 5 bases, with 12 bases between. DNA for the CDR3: TGTGCCAGTAGTTCGGGTTTTAGGACTGAAGCTTTCTTT. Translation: CASSSGFRTEAFF.

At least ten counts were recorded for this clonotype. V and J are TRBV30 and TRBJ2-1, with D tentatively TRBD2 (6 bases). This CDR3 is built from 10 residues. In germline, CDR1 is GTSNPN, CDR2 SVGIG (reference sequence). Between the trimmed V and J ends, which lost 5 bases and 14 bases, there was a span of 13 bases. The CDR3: CAWLGTSKFF. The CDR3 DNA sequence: TGTGCCTGGTTAGGAACTAGCAAGTTCTTC. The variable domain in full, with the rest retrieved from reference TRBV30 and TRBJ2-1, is SQTIHQWPATLVQPVGSPLSLECTVEGTSNPNLYWYRQAAGRGLQLLFYSVGIGQISSEVPQNLSASRPQDRQFILSSKKLLLSDSGFYLCAWLGTSKFFGPGTRLTVL.